The 26 T cell receptor beta chains presented below share a single source sample, sequenced in a study of spatial heterogeneity in lung cancer. Described time point: blood at routine non-recurrence follow-up after resection. Unsorted tumor, nontumor lung tissue or cryopreserved PBMC supplied the whole RNA. TCRdb independently ran MiXCR on the 5' RACE reads; one entry per CDR3 protein. The table lists roughly 120,000 distinct CDR3 sequences, 12% of them singletons. The sequencing here drew on PBMCs, taken at follow-up. The receptors shown here come from a male donor with early-stage non-small cell lung cancer.

This clonotype appeared many times. This chain joins TRBV3-1 and TRBJ1-1; no clear D. The CDR3 spans 14 residues. The germline V and J ends were trimmed by 2 bases and 3 bases, with 10 bases remaining between them. Germline CDR1 is LGHDT and CDR2 is YNNKEL (reference sequence). Here the CDR3 reads CASSQYGLYTEAFF. The CDR3 nucleotides are TGTGCCAGCAGCCAATATGGACTGTACACTGAAGCTTTCTTT.

This clonotype appeared many times. This chain uses TRBV11-2 with TRBJ2-5; D is possibly TRBD1 (5 bases). From germline, CDR1 is SGHAT and CDR2 FQNNGV. V lost 1 base to trimming and J lost 0 bases, with 18 bases between them. The CDR3 runs to 18 residues. CDR3 bases: TGTGCCAGCAGCTTAGGTCGACAGTCTCTGGTCTACCAAGAGACCCAGTACTTC. Amino acid sequence: CASSLGRQSLVYQETQYF.

There are many counts of this clonotype. This chain links TRBV20-1 with TRBJ1-4; TRBD1 matches 10 bases. Per germline, CDR1 DFQATT and CDR2 SNEGSKA (reference sequence). This CDR3 is built from 15 residues. With 0 bases clipped from V and 8 bases from J, the junction kept 6 bases outside the gene matches. The CDR3 DNA follows: TGCAGTGCTAGAGAAGGGGGACAGGGGATCGAAAAACTGTTTTTT. Encoded protein: CSAREGGQGIEKLFF.

This clonotype was counted a few times. The chain links TRBV6-1 to TRBJ2-3; possibly TRBD1 for D (5 bases). This CDR3 comprises 13 residues. Per the germline V gene, CDR1 is MNHNS and CDR2 is SASEGT. V was clipped by 3 bases and J by 5 bases, with 9 bases between them. The CDR3, as DNA: TGTGCCAGCAGTGATTGGGGCGTAGATACGCAGTATTTT. Residues: CASSDWGVDTQYF.

This clonotype showed up just a few times. The CDR3 sequence is CASSLGEVNTEAFF. CDR3 bases: TGTGCCAGCAGTTTGGGTGAGGTGAACACTGAAGCTTTCTTT. J is TRBJ1-1 and V is TRBV12-3 or TRBV12-4; D ambiguous. CDR3 length equals 14 residues. Deletions cut 3 bases from V and 0 bases from J, with 8 bases between.

This clonotype was found many times. The chain uses TRBV6-1 and TRBJ1-5; D not certain. The CDR3 has 14 amino acids. Trimming removed 5 bases at V and 0 bases at J, with 8 bases between. Germline CDR1 is MNHNS and CDR2 is SASEGT. CDR3 sequence reads: CASSPTHSNQPQHF. The DNA of the CDR3 is TGTGCCAGCAGTCCCACTCATAGCAATCAGCCCCAGCATTTT.

This clonotype was seen a handful of times. This chain uses TRBV4-3 with TRBJ1-6, with D perhaps matching TRBD1 (6 bases). In germline, CDR1 is LGHNA, CDR2 YSLEER. Trimming removed 2 bases from V and 5 bases from J, with 7 bases in between. This CDR3 contains 14 residues. CDR3 region: CASSQQGNNSPLHF. The DNA of the CDR3 is TGCGCCAGCAGCCAACAGGGGAATAATTCACCCCTCCACTTT.

Comment on this clonotype: Its ends do not fully match the called genes, so a read error is possible. The DNA of the CDR3 is TGTGCTAGCAGCTTTGACTGGGGGGAGACCCAGTACTTC. This sequence encodes CASSFDWGETQYF. The chain links TRBV7-7 to TRBJ2-5; D possibly matches TRBD1 or TRBD2 (5 bases each). The CDR3 sequence is 13 residues long. Germline-derived CDR1 and CDR2 are SSHAT and FNYEAQ (reference sequence).

The chain recombines TRBV6-5 with TRBJ1-1; 10 bases line up with TRBD1. The trim removed 2 bases at V and 4 bases at J, leaving 10 bases unmatched. Germline CDR1 reads MNHEY; CDR2 reads SVGAGI. The CDR3 spans 17 residues. The chain's CDR3 is CASSYKGQGRGVTEAFF. In nucleotides, the CDR3 is TGTGCCAGCAGTTACAAGGGACAGGGGCGAGGGGTCACTGAAGCTTTCTTT.

This chain uses TRBV11-2 with TRBJ2-3; 10 positions match TRBD2. CDR3 length equals 15 residues. Germline trimming cut 5 bases from V and 4 bases from J; bases unmatched to any gene: 6. CDR1 SGHAT and CDR2 FQNNGV come from the germline V gene. The CDR3 reads CASSVAGGRADTQYF. The CDR3 nucleotides are TGTGCCAGCAGCGTAGCGGGGGGCCGGGCAGATACGCAGTATTTT.

Only a few counts were recorded for this clonotype. The CDR3 DNA is TGCAGCGTTGAGGGGGGAACGGGCTATGGCTACACCTTC. It encodes CSVEGGTGYGYTF. The chain couples TRBV29-1 to TRBJ1-2, with D tentatively TRBD1 (5 bases). From germline, CDR1 is SQVTM and CDR2 ANQGSEA. V was pared by 3 bases and J by 4 bases, with 12 bases between. The CDR3 extends over 13 amino acids.

The V and J genes are TRBV28 and TRBJ1-5; D remains ambiguous. Germline assignment: CDR1 MDHEN and CDR2 SYDVKM. V dropped 3 bases and J dropped 0 bases, with 12 bases sitting between them. CDR3 length: 16 amino acids. This chain's CDR3 is CASSFGRSFSNQPQHF. As DNA, the CDR3 is TGTGCCAGCAGTTTCGGGCGGAGTTTTAGCAATCAGCCCCAGCATTTT.

This sequence joins TRBV27 and TRBJ2-3, with no clear D. The length of the CDR3 is 15 residues. Trimming cost V 5 bases and J 0 bases, with 12 bases left between them. Germline V lookup: CDR1 MNHEY, CDR2 SMNVEV (reference sequence). The CDR3 here is CASSLDGSSTDTQYF. The CDR3 bases are TGTGCCAGCAGTCTAGACGGGTCAAGCACAGATACGCAGTATTTT.

This clonotype was seen ten or more times. The J gene is TRBJ2-7, the V gene TRBV3-1; 13 bases map to TRBD2. With 4 bases clipped from V and 2 bases from J, the junction kept 2 bases outside the gene matches. Germline CDR1 LGHDT, CDR2 YNNKEL (reference sequence). The CDR3 has 15 residues. The CDR3 here is CASSRTSGGPYEQYF. The CDR3 DNA reads as TGTGCCAGCAGCCGGACTAGCGGGGGCCCCTACGAGCAGTACTTC.

This clonotype occurred a few times. The chain couples TRBV18 to TRBJ2-5, with D uncertain. Germline lookup yields CDR1 KGHSH and CDR2 LQKENI. This CDR3 has 13 residues. Between the trimmed V and J ends, which lost 1 base and 3 bases, there was a span of 6 bases. The DNA for the CDR3 is TGTGCCAGCTCACCACGGGCAAAAGAGACCCAGTACTTC. It codes for CASSPRAKETQYF.

The chain couples TRBV10-3 to TRBJ2-7, with 9 positions matching TRBD1. J was trimmed by 5 bases and V by 8 bases; bases with no gene match: 4. The length of the CDR3 is 12 residues. Germline CDR1 ENHRY, CDR2 SYGVKD. CDR3 amino acids: CAIGQGRDEQYF. The CDR3 DNA follows: TGTGCCATCGGACAGGGGCGGGACGAGCAGTACTTC.

This clonotype was seen a few times. The chain employs TRBV20-1 and TRBJ2-5; D is unclear. Germline lookup yields CDR1 DFQATT and CDR2 SNEGSKA (reference sequence). V dropped 0 bases and J dropped 10 bases, with 9 bases sitting between them. This CDR3 is 11 amino acids long. The CDR3 sequence: CSARDLRVQYF. The CDR3 DNA sequence: TGCAGTGCTAGAGATCTTCGGGTCCAGTACTTC.

The rearrangement joins TRBV10-3 to TRBJ2-1, with a weak D call TRBD1 (6 bases). V gave up 10 bases and J gave up 0 bases, with 10 bases separating them. The V gene's germline CDR1 is ENHRY and CDR2 SYGVKD. This CDR3 has 13 amino acids. CDR3 DNA sequence: TGTGCCACCGGGACATTCTCCTACAATGAGCAGTTCTTC. This codes for CATGTFSYNEQFF.

This clonotype occurred a few times. This rearrangement joins TRBV6-5 to TRBJ2-3; TRBD1 aligns across 7 bases. CDR1 is MNHEY and CDR2 is SVGAGI in the germline V gene. J gave up 3 bases and V 5 bases, and 5 bases lay outside the gene matches. The CDR3 is 14 residues long. CDR3 nucleotide sequence: TGTGCCAGCAGTGTTACAGGGGTTACAGATACGCAGTATTTT. Amino acids: CASSVTGVTDTQYF.

This clonotype was counted many times. The V call is TRBV27, the J call TRBJ2-7, with no clear D. Germline V gene sequence: CDR1 MNHEY, CDR2 SMNVEV (reference sequence). The CDR3 spans 16 residues. Trimming took 4 bases from V and 3 from J, leaving 19 bases between them. CDR3 residues: CASSSLGPSSLYEQYF. CDR3 coding DNA: TGTGCCAGCAGTTCCCTGGGCCCTTCATCCCTCTACGAGCAGTACTTC.

The chain combines TRBV7-9 with TRBJ2-2; no definite D call. CDR3 length: 14 amino acids. V was pared by 3 bases and J by 3 bases, with 8 bases between. Per the germline V gene, CDR1 is SEHNR and CDR2 is FQNEAQ (reference sequence). The CDR3 is CASSFYSDTGELFF. The CDR3, as DNA: TGTGCCAGCAGCTTTTACAGTGACACCGGGGAGCTGTTTTTT.

The chain's CDR3 is CAAAALTDGELFF. DNA of the CDR3: TGTGCCGCTGCAGCGCTAACAGACGGGGAGCTGTTTTTT. This chain connects TRBV24-1 to TRBJ2-2; D is unresolved. There are 13 residues in the CDR3. Germline V lookup: CDR1 KGHDR, CDR2 SFDVKD. V was clipped by 12 bases and J by 7 bases, with 17 bases between them.

This clonotype was picked up a small number of times. The chain employs TRBV27 and TRBJ1-1; D might be TRBD1 (6 bases). This CDR3 is built from 15 residues. Germline CDR1 MNHEY, CDR2 SMNVEV (reference sequence). V shed 6 bases and J shed 3 bases, with 17 bases lying between them. DNA for the CDR3: TGTGCCAGCAGCAATTTGGGGGGCGCAGACACTGAAGCTTTCTTT. Its protein is CASSNLGGADTEAFF.

In its sample, this clonotype was seen a few times. J is TRBJ2-3 and V is TRBV5-1; 9 nucleotides align to TRBD2. The CDR3 has 16 amino acids. V lost 0 bases to trimming and J lost 4 bases; unmatched junction nucleotides: 6. The germline CDR1 and CDR2 sequences are SGHRS and YFSETQ. The CDR3 DNA reads as TGCGCCAGCAGCTTGGCGCTAGCGGGGTTTTCAGATACGCAGTATTTT. Amino acid sequence: CASSLALAGFSDTQYF. Full variable domain (missing parts from reference TRBV5-1 and TRBJ2-3): KAGVTQTPRYLIKTRGQQVTLSCSPISGHRSVSWYQQTPGQGLQFLFEYFSETQRNKGNFPGRFSGRQFSNSRSEMNVSTLELGDSALYLCASSLALAGFSDTQYFGPGTRLTVL.

This chain joins TRBV7-2 and TRBJ2-1; 7 bases line up with TRBD2. Per the germline V gene, CDR1 is SGHTA and CDR2 is FQGNSA. The CDR3 spans 17 residues. The V segment lost 6 bases and the J segment 10 bases; nucleotides outside the gene matches: 21. Written as DNA, the CDR3 is TGTGCCAGCAGAGGGGCCCGGCGGGGGATATCCCAAGGAGAGCAGTTCTTC. This sequence encodes CASRGARRGISQGEQFF. The complete variable domain, with remaining parts taken from reference TRBV7-2 and TRBJ2-1, reads GAGVSQSPSNKVTEKGKDVELRCDPISGHTALYWYRQSLGQGLEFLIYFQGNSAPDKSGLPSDRFSAERTGGSVSTLTIQRTQQEDSAVYLCASRGARRGISQGEQFFGPGTRLTVL.

The genes are TRBV24-1 and TRBJ1-1; the D gene is possibly TRBD1 (5 bases). V dropped 5 bases and J dropped 6 bases, with 15 bases sitting between them. The CDR3 is 14 residues long. CDR1 is KGHDR, CDR2 SFDVKD, per germline. In nucleotides, the CDR3 is TGTGCCACCAGTGCGGGGGGTTTTACAGCTGAAGCTTTCTTT. Translating gives CATSAGGFTAEAFF.